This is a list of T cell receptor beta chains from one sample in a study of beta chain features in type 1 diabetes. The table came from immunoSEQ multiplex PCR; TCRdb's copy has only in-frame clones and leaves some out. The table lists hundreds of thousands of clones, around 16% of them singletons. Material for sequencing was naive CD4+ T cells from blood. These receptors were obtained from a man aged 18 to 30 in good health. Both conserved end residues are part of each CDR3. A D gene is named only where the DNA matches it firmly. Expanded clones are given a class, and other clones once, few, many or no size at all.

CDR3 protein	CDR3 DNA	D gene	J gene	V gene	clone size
CASRASGNDEQFF	TGTGCCAGCAGAGCTAGCGGGAACGATGAGCAGTTCTTC	TRBD2	TRBJ2-1	TRBV7-3	few
CASSEAGTFNTGELFF	TGTGCCAGCAGTGAAGCGGGGACTTTTAACACCGGGGAGCTGTTTTTT	.	TRBJ2-2	TRBV6-1	.
CASSRGDPPYEQYF	TGTGCCAGCAGCCGAGGGGATCCCCCCTACGAGCAGTACTTC	.	TRBJ2-7	TRBV7-3	few
CASSAPISF	TGTGCCAGCAGCGCACCCATTTCCTTC	.	TRBJ2-7	TRBV28	.
CASSFLTGEQYF	TGTGCCAGCAGCTTCCTGACGGGAGAGCAGTACTTC	.	TRBJ2-7	TRBV5-6	few
CASGSRPRGPSTGELFF	TGTGCTAGTGGTTCGCGCCCAAGGGGGCCAAGCACCGGGGAGCTGTTTTTT	TRBD1	TRBJ2-2	TRBV12-5	.
CASSRGLAGQFF	TGTGCCAGCAGCCGGGGGCTAGCGGGGCAGTTCTTC	TRBD2	TRBJ2-1	TRBV11-2	.
CASSLSGQLNEKLFF	TGTGCCAGCAGTTTATCTGGACAGTTAAATGAAAAACTGTTTTTT	.	TRBJ1-4	TRBV27	.
CASSPGQAPGTEAFF	TGTGCCAGCAGCCCCGGACAGGCCCCGGGGACTGAAGCTTTCTTT	TRBD1	TRBJ1-1	TRBV28	.
CATSRDQGSSYEQYF	TGTGCCACCAGCAGAGATCAGGGGTCCTCCTACGAGCAGTACTTC	.	TRBJ2-7	TRBV15	few
CASSLGSSYNEQFF	TGTGCCAGCAGCTTAGGGAGCTCCTACAATGAGCAGTTCTTC	.	TRBJ2-1	TRBV7-6	few
CASSRLTGPNTGELFF	TGTGCCAGCAGCAGACTGACAGGGCCCAACACCGGGGAGCTGTTTTTT	TRBD1	TRBJ2-2	TRBV7-2	few
CASGRAGETQYF	TGTGCCAGCGGCCGGGCGGGAGAGACCCAGTACTTC	.	TRBJ2-5	TRBV27	.
CASSQGVPRGVGELFF	TGCGCCAGCAGCCAAGGGGTACCGAGGGGAGTCGGGGAGCTGTTTTTT	.	TRBJ2-2	TRBV4-1	few
CASSRLTSGSYEQYF	TGTGCCAGCAGCCGATTGACTAGCGGGAGTTACGAGCAGTACTTC	TRBD2	TRBJ2-7	TRBV7-2	few
CASSPPTGSGANVLTF	TGTGCCAGCAGCCCCCCCACCGGCTCTGGGGCCAACGTCCTGACTTTC	.	TRBJ2-6	TRBV4-2	.
CASSQLTGTGDIAKNIQYF	TGCGCCAGCAGCCAACTCACCGGGACAGGGGATATAGCCAAAAACATTCAGTACTTC	TRBD1	TRBJ2-4	TRBV4-1	.
CASSVAGLAGSSYNEQFF	TGTGCCAGCAGCGTGGCGGGACTAGCGGGGAGCTCCTACAATGAGCAGTTCTTC	TRBD2	TRBJ2-1	TRBV5-4	.
CASSSWGLYNEQFF	TGTGCCAGCAGCTCATGGGGACTCTACAATGAGCAGTTCTTC	.	TRBJ2-1	TRBV7-9	many
CASSPTRGQGYGYTF	TGTGCCAGCAGTCCAACTAGGGGACAGGGCTATGGCTACACCTTC	TRBD1	TRBJ1-2	TRBV28	few
CASSFAYAGSSYNSPLHF	TGTGCCAGCAGCTTTGCCTACGCGGGAAGCTCCTATAATTCACCCCTCCACTTT	.	TRBJ1-6	TRBV11-1	.
CASSPLSGLLVPEQFF	TGTGCCAGCTCACCACTATCGGGACTCCTTGTACCCGAGCAGTTCTTC	.	TRBJ2-1	TRBV18	few
CASSQEERRGGLDTQYF	TGCGCCAGCAGCCAAGAAGAGCGGCGGGGGGGCCTCGATACGCAGTATTTT	TRBD2	TRBJ2-3	TRBV4-1	.
CASNKPAGQGHEQYF	TGTGCCAGCAACAAACCCGCAGGACAGGGCCACGAGCAGTACTTC	TRBD1	TRBJ2-7	TRBV28	few
CASSSSSSEQYF	TGCGCCAGCAGCTCGTCGAGCTCCGAACAGTACTTC	.	TRBJ2-7	TRBV5-1	.
CNVFPYNEQFF	TGCAACGTCTTTCCCTACAATGAGCAGTTCTTC	.	TRBJ2-1	TRBV29-1	.
CASSSQGQGRQPQHF	TGTGCCAGCAGCTCTCAAGGACAGGGACGCCAGCCCCAGCATTTT	TRBD1	TRBJ1-5	TRBV7-3	.
CASSLQGTTYEQYF	TGTGCCAGCAGCCTTCAGGGTACGACCTACGAGCAGTACTTC	.	TRBJ2-7	TRBV9	.
CASSRTGGGLFF	TGTGCCAGCAGCCGGACAGGGGGAGGGCTGTTTTTT	TRBD1	TRBJ2-2	TRBV4-2	few
CASSQERGVETQYF	TGTGCCAGCAGCCAAGAGCGGGGAGTGGAGACCCAGTACTTC	.	TRBJ2-5	TRBV4-2	few
CASSLIGQGSNQPQHF	TGTGCCAGCAGCTTAATTGGACAGGGGAGTAATCAGCCCCAGCATTTT	TRBD1	TRBJ1-5	TRBV7-2	.
CASSLTVTQPQFF	TGTGCCAGCAGCCTGACCGTAACCCAGCCGCAGTTCTTC	.	TRBJ2-1	TRBV6-5	few
CASSFGHQETQYF	TGTGCCAGCAGCTTCGGACACCAAGAGACCCAGTACTTC	.	TRBJ2-5	TRBV5-6	.
CSVGNRGRGDIQYF	TGCAGCGTGGGCAACAGGGGGCGCGGGGACATTCAGTACTTC	TRBD1	TRBJ2-4	TRBV29-1	few
CASSPLGGSWHYGYTF	TGTGCCAGCAGCCCCCTGGGCGGGAGTTGGCACTATGGCTACACCTTC	.	TRBJ1-2	TRBV13	.
CASSLSVSGAYEQYF	TGTGCCAGCAGCTTATCGGTCAGCGGGGCCTACGAGCAGTACTTC	TRBD2	TRBJ2-7	TRBV7-2	.
CAISPDRESPLHF	TGTGCCATCAGCCCGGACAGGGAGTCACCCCTCCACTTT	TRBD1	TRBJ1-6	TRBV10-3	.
CASSPWTGDNQPQHF	TGTGCCAGCTCACCCTGGACAGGCGATAATCAGCCCCAGCATTTT	TRBD1	TRBJ1-5	TRBV18	.
CASSDRGLTDTQYF	TGTGCCAGCAGCGACAGGGGGCTCACAGATACGCAGTATTTT	TRBD1	TRBJ2-3	TRBV11-1	.
CASSQDPGFIKLFF	TGCGCCAGCAGCCAAGATCCAGGGTTTATAAAACTGTTTTTT	.	TRBJ1-4	TRBV4-3	.
CASSIWGQGPSHSYEQYF	TGTGCCAGCAGCATTTGGGGACAGGGACCCTCTCATTCCTACGAGCAGTACTTC	.	TRBJ2-7	TRBV21-1	few
CAWKTHSGTENYGYTF	TGTGCCTGGAAGACCCACTCCGGGACAGAAAACTATGGCTACACCTTC	TRBD1	TRBJ1-2	TRBV30	.
CSARVGDILHF	TGCAGTGCTAGAGTCGGGGACATACTCCACTTT	.	TRBJ1-6	TRBV20-1	.
CASSPLVGGIEQYF	TGTGCCAGCTCACCGCTGGTGGGAGGTATCGAGCAGTACTTC	.	TRBJ2-7	TRBV18	few
CASSLNQGNTGELFF	TGTGCCAGCAGCTTAAATCAAGGGAACACCGGGGAGCTGTTTTTT	.	TRBJ2-2	TRBV7-2	.
CASSEEETQYF	TGTGCCAGCAGTGAGGAGGAGACCCAGTACTTC	.	TRBJ2-5	TRBV2	.
CASSLRTGGYEQYF	TGTGCCAGCAGCCTTAGGACAGGGGGGTACGAGCAGTACTTC	TRBD1	TRBJ2-7	TRBV27	.
CASSRDRDYGYTF	TGTGCCAGCAGTCGGGACAGAGACTATGGCTACACCTTC	TRBD1	TRBJ1-2	TRBV7-3	few
CASSQIQETEQFF	TGTGCCAGCAGCCAAATACAGGAAACTGAGCAGTTCTTC	.	TRBJ2-1	TRBV14	many
CASSSPGGTYEQYF	TGTGCCAGCAGTTCCCCGGGAGGAACCTACGAGCAGTACTTC	TRBD2	TRBJ2-7	TRBV28	.
CASSPTGGPGNEQFF	TGTGCCAGCTCACCGACGGGGGGGCCAGGCAATGAGCAGTTCTTC	TRBD2	TRBJ2-1	TRBV18	.
CASSQSSPNTEAFF	TGTGCCAGCAGCCAATCGTCCCCTAACACTGAAGCTTTCTTT	.	TRBJ1-1	TRBV4-2	.
CASGRRSQGDGYTF	TGCGCCAGCGGTCGCAGGTCTCAAGGGGATGGCTACACCTTC	.	TRBJ1-2	TRBV5-1	few
CASSFGAGDTEAFF	TGTGCCAGCTCATTTGGTGCGGGGGACACTGAAGCTTTCTTT	.	TRBJ1-1	TRBV18	.
CASSLVEGQTQYF	TGTGCCAGCAGCTTAGTGGAGGGACAGACCCAGTACTTC	.	TRBJ2-5	TRBV7-9	few
CASSLGQGIYQPQHF	TGTGCCAGCAGCTTAGGCCAGGGCATTTATCAGCCCCAGCATTTT	.	TRBJ1-5	TRBV7-8	.
CASRHSGTGNNYGYTF	TGTGCCAGCAGACACTCCGGGACAGGAAATAACTATGGCTACACCTTC	TRBD1	TRBJ1-2	TRBV7-2	.